This T cell receptor (beta chain) was sequenced during a study of blood T cell repertoires in COVID-19. Turning to the study itself: Material from acute and convalescent COVID-19 was sourced from the United States, Italy and Spain. Sources were T cells, B-cell-depleted T cells, or PBMCs; the material itself was cDNA or gDNA.

Germline loops: CDR1 SGHRS, CDR2 YFSETQ. J lost 4 bases, V lost 4 bases, and 7 bases had no gene match. The CDR3 has 15 amino acids. There are a few counts of this clone. Authors' methods: From reference gene primer amplification, estimates of nucleated cell counts were derived. Measured with immunoSEQ multiplex PCR; TCRdb has only the in-frame clones, and not every one. Clone size and the V and J calls come from that table; the DNA yielded D and trimming. The profile shows about 80,000 clones, under 85% of them singletons. The specimen was peripheral blood. This receptor was taken from a human donor in a cohort sampled during active COVID-19. This chain connects TRBV5-1 to TRBJ2-3; 9 bases are a match to TRBD2. CDR3 sequence reads: CASSQGLASPDTQYF. CDR3 DNA sequence: TGCGCCAGCAGCCAGGGACTAGCCTCCCCAGATACGCAGTATTTT.